These 5 T cell receptor beta chains were all obtained from the same sample, sequenced in a study of post-analysis software for immune sequencing data. The antigens these receptors bind are not known. Overall study findings and caveats: Roughly five TRBV segments were significantly more frequent in patients than in controls. TRBV5-6, TRBV5-1 and TRBV20-1 were among these segments.

Every TCR beta cDNA library bore unique molecular identifiers. In TCRdb, the PCR reads were re-called with MiXCR into one record per CDR3 protein. In the table there are around 440,000 distinct CDR3 sequences, roughly 46% of which are singletons. Sequenced: blood. These receptors were taken from a girl aged 5-17 years with multiple sclerosis.

This clonotype was detected once. The rearrangement uses TRBV5-1 and TRBJ2-3; possibly TRBD1 for D (5 bases). The germline V gene has CDR1 SGHRS and CDR2 YFSETQ. V lost 4 bases and J 2 bases, leaving 11 bases between the germline ends. This CDR3 has 14 amino acids. This CDR3 reads CASSLRTYTDTQYF. The CDR3 nucleotides read TGCGCCAGCAGCCTCAGGACATACACAGATACGCAGTATTTT.

The CDR3 loop is CASSRTSGSFNEQFF. The CDR3 nucleotides read TGTGCCAGCAGTCGGACTAGCGGGAGTTTTAATGAGCAGTTCTTC. The genes are TRBV27 and TRBJ2-1; 13 bases map to TRBD2. The J segment lost 7 bases and the V segment lost 5 bases, leaving 5 bases of the junction unmatched. Germline V gives CDR1 MNHEY, CDR2 SMNVEV (reference sequence). This CDR3 has 15 amino acids.

This clonotype was counted between two and nine times. This chain joins TRBV12-3 or TRBV12-4 and TRBJ1-4; TRBD1 might be the D (6 bases). V was clipped by 5 bases and J by 12 bases, with 16 bases between them. This CDR3 has 13 amino acids. The CDR3 here is CASSRGGTGQLFF. The CDR3 DNA is TGTGCCAGCAGTCGAGGAGGAACAGGGCAACTGTTTTTT.

This clonotype was seen a few times. The rearrangement links TRBV29-1 to TRBJ1-1; D unclear. With 2 bases removed from V and 0 bases from J, the gap between germline ends came to 7 bases. CDR1 is SQVTM and CDR2 is ANQGSEA in the germline V gene. The CDR3 is made up of 13 amino acids. The CDR3 bases are TGCAGCGTTGAACCCGGGGTGAACACTGAAGCTTTCTTT. Translated, it gives CSVEPGVNTEAFF.

This rearrangement joins TRBV29-1 to TRBJ2-6, with TRBD2 as a possible D gene (5 bases). V was cut by 3 bases and J by 3 bases, with 9 bases left in between. Germline loops: CDR1 SQVTM, CDR2 ANQGSEA. The CDR3 totals 14 residues. The CDR3 DNA follows: TGCAGCGTTGATTTGGAGGATGGGGCCAACGTCCTGACTTTC. It is translated as CSVDLEDGANVLTF.